This TCR beta chain was captured in a study of low-dose radiotherapy and immunotherapy resistance in tumors. Both TCRalpha and TCRbeta chains were reverse transcribed with V-gene-specific primers. TCR amplification involved 20 PCR cycles with a constant-region primer and V-primer adapter. TCRdb itself ran the reads through MiXCR, one entry per CDR3 protein. The sample holds under 90,000 distinct CDR3 sequences, under 20% seen once. This clonotype was found many times. Documented time point: after trial treatment. Treatment specified: LDRT plus nivolumab, ipilimumab, low-dose cyclophosphamide and aspirin (RACIN trial). The CDR3 loop spans 16 amino acids. Trimming removed 6 bases from V and 3 bases from J, with 18 bases in between. Germline V gene lookup returns CDR1 PRHDT and CDR2 FYEKMQ (reference sequence).

The chain joins TRBV13 to TRBJ2-4; D may correspond to TRBD1 or TRBD2 (5 bases each). The source material was PBMCs, sampled after low-dose radiotherapy plus immunotherapy. This TCR came from a male donor with prostate cancer. The CDR3 loop is CASSAGPLGVKNIQYF. The CDR3 coding sequence is TGTGCCAGCAGTGCCGGCCCGTTGGGGGTCAAAAACATTCAGTACTTC.